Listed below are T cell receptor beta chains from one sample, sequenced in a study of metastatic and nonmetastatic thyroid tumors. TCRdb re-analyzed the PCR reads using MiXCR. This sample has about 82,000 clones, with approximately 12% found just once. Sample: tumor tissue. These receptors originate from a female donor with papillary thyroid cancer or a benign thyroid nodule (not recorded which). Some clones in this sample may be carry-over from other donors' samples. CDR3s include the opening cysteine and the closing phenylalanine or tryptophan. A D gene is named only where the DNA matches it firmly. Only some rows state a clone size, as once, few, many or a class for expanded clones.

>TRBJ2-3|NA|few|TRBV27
CASNRGGFGALGYTQYF
TGTGCCAGCAATCGGGGTGGGTTTGGGGCACTCGGGTATACGCAGTATTTT
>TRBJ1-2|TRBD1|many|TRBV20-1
CSARGDRSLYGYTF
TGCAGTGCTAGAGGGGACAGGAGTCTCTATGGCTACACCTTC
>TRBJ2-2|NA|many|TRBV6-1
CASTHSNTGELFF
TGTGCCAGCACCCACTCGAACACCGGGGAGCTGTTTTTT
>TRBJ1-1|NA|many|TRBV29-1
CSVVRFQGGGEAFF
TGCAGCGTTGTTCGTTTCCAGGGTGGGGGTGAAGCTTTCTTT
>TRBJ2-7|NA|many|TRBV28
CASSFLTRSYEQYF
TGTGCCAGCAGCTTCCTAACACGCTCCTACGAGCAGTACTTC
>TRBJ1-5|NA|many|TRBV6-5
CASSYSDQGQPQHF
TGTGCCAGCAGTTACTCTGATCAGGGTCAGCCCCAGCATTTT
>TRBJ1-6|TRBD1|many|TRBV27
CASRFVDRDNSPLHF
TGTGCCAGCAGATTTGTCGACAGGGATAATTCACCCCTCCACTTT
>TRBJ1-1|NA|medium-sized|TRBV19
CASVWGQGSPEAFF
TGTGCCAGTGTTTGGGGGCAGGGTAGCCCTGAAGCTTTCTTT
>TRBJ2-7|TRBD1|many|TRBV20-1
CSARTGSSYEQYF
TGCAGTGCCCGGACAGGGAGCTCCTACGAGCAGTACTTC
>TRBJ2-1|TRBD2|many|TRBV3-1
CASSQAASGRKNEQFF
TGTGCCAGCAGCCAAGCTGCTAGCGGGAGAAAGAATGAGCAGTTCTTC
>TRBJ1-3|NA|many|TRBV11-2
CATAGNTIYF
TGTGCAACGGCTGGAAACACCATATATTTT
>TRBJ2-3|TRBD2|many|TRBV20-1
CSASGLAGAQGNTQYF
TGCAGTGCTAGTGGACTAGCGGGAGCGCAAGGGAATACGCAGTATTTT
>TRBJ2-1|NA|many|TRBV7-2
CASSPRVSSYNEQFF
TGTGCCAGCAGCCCTCGGGTGAGCTCCTACAATGAGCAGTTCTTC
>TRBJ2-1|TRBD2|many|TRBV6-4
CASSELAGVSPYNEQFF
TGTGCCAGCAGTGAATTAGCGGGAGTAAGCCCCTACAATGAGCAGTTCTTC
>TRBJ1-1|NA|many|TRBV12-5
CASGSAVAQGSTEAFF
TGTGCTAGTGGTTCGGCAGTGGCTCAGGGAAGTACTGAAGCTTTCTTT
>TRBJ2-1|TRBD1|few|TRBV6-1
CASIRDRGLGEQFF
TGTGCCAGCATCCGGGACAGGGGCCTCGGGGAGCAGTTCTTC
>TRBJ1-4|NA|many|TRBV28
CASYLQGNEKLFF
TGTGCCAGTTACCTCCAGGGAAACGAAAAACTGTTTTTT
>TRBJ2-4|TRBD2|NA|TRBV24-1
CATSDLTSGRALAKNIQYF
TGTGCCACCAGTGACCTGACTAGCGGGAGGGCCCTAGCCAAAAACATTCAGTACTTC
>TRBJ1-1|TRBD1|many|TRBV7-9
CASSPSQGRTEAFF
TGTGCCAGCAGCCCCTCACAGGGGCGAACTGAAGCTTTCTTT
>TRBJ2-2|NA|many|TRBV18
CASSPAENTGELFF
TGTGCCAGCTCACCGGCCGAGAACACCGGGGAGCTGTTTTTT
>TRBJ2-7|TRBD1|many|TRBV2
CAPGDRSAEQYF
TGTGCCCCGGGGGACAGGTCGGCCGAGCAGTACTTC
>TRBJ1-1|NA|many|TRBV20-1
CSAFSGMETEAFF
TGCAGTGCTTTCAGTGGGATGGAAACTGAAGCTTTCTTT
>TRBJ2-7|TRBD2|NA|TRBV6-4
CASSEEAGTTYEQYF
TGTGCCAGCAGTGAGGAAGCGGGAACAACCTACGAGCAGTACTTC
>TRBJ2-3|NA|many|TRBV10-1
CASSASRADTQYF
TGCGCCAGCAGCGCAAGCCGGGCAGATACGCAGTATTTT
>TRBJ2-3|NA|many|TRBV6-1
CASSIRDSTDTQYF
TGTGCCAGCAGTATCCGGGACAGCACAGATACGCAGTATTTT
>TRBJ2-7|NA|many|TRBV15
CATSRDLRRNYEQYF
TGTGCCACCAGCAGAGATTTGCGCAGAAACTACGAGCAGTACTTC
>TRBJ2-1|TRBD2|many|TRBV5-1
CASSPGGTSGSDEQFF
TGCGCCAGCAGCCCGGGCGGGACTAGCGGGAGTGATGAGCAGTTCTTC
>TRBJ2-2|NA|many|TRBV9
CASSAGGGGYTGELFF
TGTGCCAGCTCAGCAGGGGGAGGGGGCTACACCGGGGAGCTGTTTTTT
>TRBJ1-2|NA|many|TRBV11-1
CASSGGGVPLSYYGYTF
TGTGCTAGCAGCGGCGGGGGGGTTCCACTAAGCTACTATGGCTACACCTTC
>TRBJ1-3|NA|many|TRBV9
CASSAGGGNTIYF
TGTGCCAGCAGCGCGGGAGGTGGAAACACCATATATTTT
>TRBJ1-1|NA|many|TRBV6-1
CASSFAGAGPRAFF
TGTGCCAGCAGTTTCGCAGGGGCGGGGCCGAGAGCTTTCTTT
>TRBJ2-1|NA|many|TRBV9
CASSVEQFVNANEQFF
TGTGCCAGCAGCGTAGAACAGTTTGTTAATGCGAATGAGCAGTTCTTC
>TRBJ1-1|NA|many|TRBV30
CAWSTIRDAAFF
TGTGCCTGGAGTACTATCCGGGACGCTGCTTTCTTT
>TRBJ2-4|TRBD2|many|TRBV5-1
CASSPPSGSLDIQYF
TGCGCCAGCAGCCCTCCCAGCGGGAGTCTGGACATTCAGTACTTC